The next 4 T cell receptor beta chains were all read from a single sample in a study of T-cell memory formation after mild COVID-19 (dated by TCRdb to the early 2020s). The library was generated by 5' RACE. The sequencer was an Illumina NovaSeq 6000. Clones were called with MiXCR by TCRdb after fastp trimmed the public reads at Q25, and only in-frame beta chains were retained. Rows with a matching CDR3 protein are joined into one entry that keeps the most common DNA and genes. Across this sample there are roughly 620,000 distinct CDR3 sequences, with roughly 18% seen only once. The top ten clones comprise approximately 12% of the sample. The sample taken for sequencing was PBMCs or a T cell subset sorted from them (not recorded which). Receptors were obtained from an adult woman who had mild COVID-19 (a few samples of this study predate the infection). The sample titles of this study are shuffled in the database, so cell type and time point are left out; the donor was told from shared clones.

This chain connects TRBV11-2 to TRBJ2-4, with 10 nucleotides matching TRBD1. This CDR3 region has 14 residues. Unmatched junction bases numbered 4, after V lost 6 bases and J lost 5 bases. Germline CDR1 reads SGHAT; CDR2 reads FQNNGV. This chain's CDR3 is CASSYGTGENIQYF. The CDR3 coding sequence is TGTGCCAGCAGTTACGGGACAGGGGAAAACATTCAGTACTTC.

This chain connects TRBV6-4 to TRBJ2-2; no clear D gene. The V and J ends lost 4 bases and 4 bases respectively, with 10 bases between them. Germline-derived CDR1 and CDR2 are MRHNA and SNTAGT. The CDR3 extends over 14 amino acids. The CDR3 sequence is CASSGPGPTGELFF. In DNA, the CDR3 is TGTGCCAGCAGTGGCCCGGGTCCCACCGGGGAGCTGTTTTTT.

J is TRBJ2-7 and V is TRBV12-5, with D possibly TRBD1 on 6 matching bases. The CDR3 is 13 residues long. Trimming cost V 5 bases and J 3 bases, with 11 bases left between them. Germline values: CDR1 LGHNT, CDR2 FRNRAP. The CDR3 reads CASGKGHFYEQYF. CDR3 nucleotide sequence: TGTGCTAGTGGTAAGGGACACTTCTACGAGCAGTACTTC.

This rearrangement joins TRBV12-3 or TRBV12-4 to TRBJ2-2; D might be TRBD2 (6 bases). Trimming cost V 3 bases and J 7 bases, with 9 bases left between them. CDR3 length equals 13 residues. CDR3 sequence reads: CASSFQGGGELFF. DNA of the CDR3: TGTGCCAGCAGTTTCCAGGGAGGCGGGGAGCTGTTTTTT.